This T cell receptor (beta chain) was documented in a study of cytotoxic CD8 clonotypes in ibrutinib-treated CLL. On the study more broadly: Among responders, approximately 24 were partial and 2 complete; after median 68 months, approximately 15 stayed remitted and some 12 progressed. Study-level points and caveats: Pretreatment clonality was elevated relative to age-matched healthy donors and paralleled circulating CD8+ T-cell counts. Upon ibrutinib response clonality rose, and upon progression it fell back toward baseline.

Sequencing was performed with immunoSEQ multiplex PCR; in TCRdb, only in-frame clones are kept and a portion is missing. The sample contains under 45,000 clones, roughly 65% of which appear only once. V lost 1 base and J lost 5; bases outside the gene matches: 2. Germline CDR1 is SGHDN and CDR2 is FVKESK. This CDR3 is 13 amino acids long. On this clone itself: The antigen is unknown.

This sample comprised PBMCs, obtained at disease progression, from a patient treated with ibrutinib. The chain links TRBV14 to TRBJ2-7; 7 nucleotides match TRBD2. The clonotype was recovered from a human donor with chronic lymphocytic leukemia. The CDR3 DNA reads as TGTGCCAGCAGCCAAGGGGGGGGAGACGAGCAGTACTTC. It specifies CASSQGGGDEQYF.